Below, 17 T cell receptor beta chains from the same sample are listed, as sequenced in a study of shared clonotypes between healthy human individuals. Naive CD8 cells lacked CD45RO and underwent positive selection for CCR7, leaving out terminally differentiated effector memory CD45RA+ cells. Data came from immunoSEQ multiplex PCR; TCRdb stores just in-frame clones and leaves some out. The sample contains a few million clones, 90% to 95% of which appear only once. The sequenced sample was naive CD8+ T cells from PBMCs. Source of these receptors: a man in his late teens or twenties in good health. Some clones in this sample may be carry-over from other donors' samples.

Concerning this clone: The sample holds other DNA sequences that translate to the same CDR3. This chain links TRBV27 with TRBJ1-5; D may be TRBD1 (6 bases). Germline loops: CDR1 MNHEY, CDR2 SMNVEV (reference sequence). The ends were cut back, 4 bases at V and 0 bases at J, with 10 bases in the middle. The CDR3 has 15 residues. The CDR3 loop reads CASSSQGYSNQPQHF. CDR3 sequence (DNA): TGTGCCAGCAGTTCGCAGGGGTATAGCAATCAGCCCCAGCATTTT.

The CDR3 region is CASSLKYNEQFF. For the CDR3, the DNA is TGTGCCAGCAGTCTTAAGTACAATGAGCAGTTCTTC. This chain uses TRBV28 with TRBJ2-1; D uncertain. CDR1 and CDR2 (germline): MDHEN, SYDVKM. The CDR3 has 12 amino acids. V lost 5 bases, J lost 4 bases, and 6 bases lay in between.

About this clone: This specimen includes other DNA sequences encoding the same CDR3. The chain employs TRBV19 and TRBJ2-7; 11 nucleotides line up with TRBD2. Trimming cost V 1 base and J 2 bases; bases outside gene matches: 1. CDR3 length equals 15 residues. Per the germline V gene, CDR1 is LNHDA and CDR2 is SQIVND (reference sequence). The CDR3 sequence: CASSIGLAGTYEQYF. The CDR3 coding sequence is TGTGCCAGTAGTATAGGACTAGCGGGAACCTACGAGCAGTACTTC.

This clone was detected a few times. The J gene is TRBJ1-1, the V gene TRBV6-5; D unclear. The CDR3 loop spans 11 amino acids. Trimming took off 2 bases at V and 7 bases at J, with 5 bases between the two ends. Germline assignment: CDR1 MNHEY and CDR2 SVGAGI. CDR3 amino acids: CASSYGGEAFF. CDR3 sequence (DNA): TGTGCCAGCAGTTACGGTGGTGAAGCTTTCTTT.

The genes are TRBV7-2 and TRBJ2-7; 9 bases match TRBD2. CDR1 is SGHTA, CDR2 FQGNSA, per germline. Germline trimming cut 6 bases from V and 4 bases from J; bases unmatched to any gene: 7. This CDR3 contains 14 residues. This CDR3 is CASSRAGGPYEQYF. The CDR3 DNA reads as TGTGCCAGCAGTAGGGCGGGAGGGCCTTACGAGCAGTACTTC.

This clone was counted once. The CDR3 DNA reads as TGTGCCAGTAGTATAGACACATCTTTTTCCTACGAGCAGTACTTC. This translates into CASSIDTSFSYEQYF. The rearrangement uses TRBV19 and TRBJ2-7; D unresolved. Trimming cost V 0 bases and J 1 base, with 10 bases left between them. In germline, CDR1 is LNHDA, CDR2 SQIVND (reference sequence). The CDR3 totals 15 residues.

V usage is TRBV2 and J usage is TRBJ1-2; 7 bases align to TRBD1. This CDR3 spans 15 amino acids. Per the germline V gene, CDR1 is SNHLY and CDR2 is FYNNEI. Unmatched junction bases numbered 13, after V lost 4 bases and J lost 8 bases. CDR3 in amino acids: CASSAYPITGEGYTF. The CDR3 DNA reads TGTGCCAGCAGTGCCTACCCGATTACAGGGGAAGGCTACACCTTC.

Comments on this clone: Other DNA variants within this sample encode the same CDR3. The rearrangement joins TRBV7-8 to TRBJ1-5; D uncertain. Trimming left V 1 base short and J 1 base short, with 5 bases between. The V gene's germline CDR1 is SGHVS and CDR2 FQNEAQ. The CDR3 length is 14 residues. CDR3 DNA: TGTGCCAGCAGCTTAGTCAGGAGCAATCAGCCCCAGCATTTT. Translating gives CASSLVRSNQPQHF.

The genes are TRBV7-3 and TRBJ2-5; 12 bases map to TRBD2. CDR3 size: 15 residues. Germline values: CDR1 SGHTA, CDR2 FQGTGA. Trimming cost V 5 bases and J 3 bases; bases outside gene matches: 4. The CDR3 nucleotides are TGTGCCAGCAGCCGGACTAGCGGGATTAAAGAGACCCAGTACTTC. This sequence encodes CASSRTSGIKETQYF.

The rearrangement uses TRBV28 and TRBJ2-5; D gene uncertain. V was clipped by 3 bases and J by 1 base, with 6 bases between them. Germline CDR1 MDHEN, CDR2 SYDVKM. The CDR3 spans 13 residues. As DNA, the CDR3 is TGTGCCAGCAGTTTCAGACCCCAAGAGACCCAGTACTTC. Residues: CASSFRPQETQYF. Full variable domain (missing parts from reference TRBV28 and TRBJ2-5): DVKVTQSSRYLVKRTGEKVFLECVQDMDHENMFWYRQDPGLGLRLIYFSYDVKMKEKGDIPEGYSVSREKKERFSLILESASTNQTSMYLCASSFRPQETQYFGPGTRLLVL.

The rearrangement joins TRBV27 to TRBJ2-1; 8 positions agree with TRBD2. V shed 5 bases and J 5 bases; nucleotides not matched to a gene: 11. The CDR3 contains 16 residues. Germline V gene sequence: CDR1 MNHEY, CDR2 SMNVEV (reference sequence). CDR3 sequence: CASSTPGGSPHNEQFF. The CDR3, as DNA: TGTGCCAGCAGTACTCCGGGGGGGAGTCCGCACAATGAGCAGTTCTTC.

The V gene is TRBV7-9, the J gene TRBJ2-2, with D unclear. Germline V gives CDR1 SEHNR, CDR2 FQNEAQ (reference sequence). Trimming pared 1 base from V and 2 bases from J, leaving 11 bases between. The CDR3 sequence is 16 residues long. The CDR3, as DNA: TGTGCCAGCAGCTTAGGACCCCGGGTCAACACCGGGGAGCTGTTTTTT. It yields the protein CASSLGPRVNTGELFF. Supplemented by reference TRBV7-9 and TRBJ2-2, the full variable domain reads DTGVSQNPRHKITKRGQNVTFRCDPISEHNRLYWYRQTLGQGPEFLTYFQNEAQLEKSRLLSDRFSAERPKGSFSTLEIQRTEQGDSAMYLCASSLGPRVNTGELFFGEGSRLTVL.

The V gene is TRBV10-3, the J gene TRBJ2-1; 11 bases line up with TRBD2. From germline, CDR1 is ENHRY and CDR2 SYGVKD. The CDR3 sequence is 14 residues long. The V gene end was trimmed by 10 bases and the J gene end by 3 bases; junction bases not matched to a gene: 5. CDR3 protein: CASQGLADYNEQFF. The DNA of the CDR3 is TGTGCCAGCCAGGGACTAGCGGACTACAATGAGCAGTTCTTC.

The chain employs TRBV27 and TRBJ2-7; weak D call: TRBD1 (5 bases). CDR1 MNHEY and CDR2 SMNVEV come from the germline V gene (reference sequence). The germline V and J ends were trimmed by 7 bases and 6 bases, with 10 bases remaining between them. The CDR3 covers 11 residues. The CDR3 DNA follows: TGTGCCAGCACAGGGTTGGGCGAGCAGTACTTC. It translates to CASTGLGEQYF.

The V call is TRBV7-2, the J call TRBJ1-2; 9 bases match TRBD1. Trimming took 7 bases from V and 3 from J; bases not matched to a gene: 9. CDR3 length: 15 residues. The germline gives CDR1 SGHTA, CDR2 FQGNSA. CDR3 bases: TGTGCCAGCACCCTCTTAGGACAGGGGCACTATGGCTACACCTTC. Its translation is CASTLLGQGHYGYTF.

This clone was detected once. The rearrangement uses TRBV10-3 and TRBJ1-2; D may be TRBD1 (6 bases). Germline V lookup: CDR1 ENHRY, CDR2 SYGVKD. The V and J ends lost 5 bases and 6 bases respectively, with 16 bases between them. This CDR3 spans 14 amino acids. The CDR3 bases are TGTGCCATCAGTACAGGGAGTTGGCTGGATGGCTACACCTTC. Residues: CAISTGSWLDGYTF.

V gene TRBV27 combines with J gene TRBJ2-1; the D gene is possibly TRBD1 (6 bases). This CDR3 region has 12 residues. Trimming removed 5 bases at V and 9 bases at J, with 11 bases between. Looked up from germline, CDR1 is MNHEY and CDR2 is SMNVEV (reference sequence). CDR3 nucleotides: TGTGCCAGCAGTACTCCGACAGGTGAGCAGTTCTTC. Its translation: CASSTPTGEQFF.